A single sample is the source of the 20 T cell receptor beta chains below, sequenced in a study of circulating and synovial CD4+ cells in juvenile arthritis. The repertoire was sequenced with immunoSEQ multiplex PCR; TCRdb's copy has only in-frame clones and lacks some. The sample yields around 13,000 clones, over 80% seen once. Sequencing was carried out using CD4+ T cells from synovial fluid. These receptors were taken from a human patient with juvenile idiopathic arthritis. Some clones in this sample may be carry-over from other donors' samples.

The CDR3 sequence is CAWSGGSNTEAFF. CDR3 bases: TGTGCCTGGTCAGGGGGTTCGAACACTGAAGCTTTCTTT. This chain links TRBV30 with TRBJ1-1, with 7 positions matching TRBD1. The V segment lost 5 bases and the J segment 1 base; nucleotides outside the gene matches: 4. The length of the CDR3 is 13 residues. CDR1 is GTSNPN, CDR2 SVGIG, per germline (reference sequence).

This clone came up once. The chain carries TRBV6-5 and TRBJ2-7; the D is unclear. Trimming pared 0 bases from V and 3 bases from J, leaving 6 bases between. The germline V gene has CDR1 MNHEY and CDR2 SVGAGI. The CDR3 consists of 13 residues. The CDR3 reads CASSYSGSYEQYF. The CDR3, as DNA: TGTGCCAGCAGTTACTCGGGCAGCTACGAGCAGTACTTC.

The rearrangement uses TRBV28 and TRBJ1-1; 11 nucleotides line up with TRBD1. The germline V gene encodes CDR1 MDHEN and CDR2 SYDVKM. The CDR3 sequence is 13 residues long. V was clipped by 6 bases and J by 10 bases; unmatched bases: 7. Here the CDR3 reads CASSPGQGGTAFF. In DNA, the CDR3 is TGTGCCAGCAGCCCGGGACAGGGGGGGACAGCTTTCTTT.

The V and J genes are TRBV6-5 and TRBJ2-7, with 8 bases lining up with TRBD1. J was trimmed by 6 bases and V by 6 bases; bases with no gene match: 4. Germline values: CDR1 MNHEY, CDR2 SVGAGI. CDR3 length: 12 residues. CDR3 sequence (DNA): TGTGCCAGCAGCCATACAGGGGGCGAGCAGTACTTC. It yields the protein CASSHTGGEQYF.

This clone was observed once. The V and J genes are TRBV13 and TRBJ1-3; TRBD1 agrees at 7 bases. V shed 3 bases and J 3 bases; nucleotides not matched to a gene: 2. The CDR3 has 14 residues. Germline V lookup: CDR1 PRHDT, CDR2 FYEKMQ (reference sequence). CDR3 nucleotides: TGTGCCAGCAGCTTCGGGACAGTTGGAAACACCATATATTTT. Protein sequence: CASSFGTVGNTIYF. The full variable domain, its missing parts supplied by reference TRBV13 and TRBJ1-3, is AAGVIQSPRHLIKEKRETATLKCYPIPRHDTVYWYQQGPGQDPQFLISFYEKMQSDKGSIPDRFSAQQFSDYHSELNMSSLELGDSALYFCASSFGTVGNTIYFGEGSWLTVV.

V gene TRBV18 combines with J gene TRBJ2-1, with D uncertain. The CDR3 runs 15 residues. From germline, CDR1 is KGHSH and CDR2 LQKENI. V lost 0 bases to trimming and J lost 7 bases, with 13 bases between them. CDR3 coding DNA: TGTGCCAGCTCACCACCGGGCAGGTCCTCGAATGAGCAGTTCTTC. Its protein is CASSPPGRSSNEQFF.

This clone was seen a single time. This chain links TRBV29-1 with TRBJ2-2; the match to TRBD1 covers 9 bases. With 4 bases clipped from V and 4 bases from J, the junction kept 1 base outside the gene matches. CDR1 and CDR2 (germline): SQVTM, ANQGSEA. The CDR3 consists of 13 residues. The CDR3 loop is CSVGTGATGELFF. CDR3 coding DNA: TGCAGCGTTGGGACAGGGGCCACCGGGGAGCTGTTTTTT.

The V gene is TRBV4-1, the J gene TRBJ2-7; TRBD2 agrees at 9 bases. Germline V lookup: CDR1 MGHRA, CDR2 YSYEKL. The CDR3 loop spans 15 amino acids. After removal of 1 base from V and 3 bases from J, the junction contained 4 bases not matched to a gene. DNA for the CDR3: TGCGCCAGCAGCCAAGGACTAGCGGCAGTCTACGAGCAGTACTTC. Amino acid sequence: CASSQGLAAVYEQYF.

V usage is TRBV2 and J usage is TRBJ2-3; D possibly corresponds to TRBD2 (6 bases). The germline V gene encodes CDR1 SNHLY and CDR2 FYNNEI. This CDR3 contains 14 residues. The V and J ends lost 4 bases and 2 bases respectively, with 10 bases between them. The CDR3 coding sequence is TGTGCCAGCAGTGCGACTAGTCTCACAGATACGCAGTATTTT. Translating it yields CASSATSLTDTQYF.

With respect to this clone: One end of the junction fails to match germline, which may point to a read error. Different DNA sequences within this sample yield the same CDR3. The gene calls are TRBV2 and TRBJ2-3; 9 bases agree with TRBD1. There are 16 residues in the CDR3. Per the germline V gene, CDR1 is SNHLY and CDR2 is FYNNEI. The CDR3 is CASSEGTGHRTDTQYF. The CDR3 bases are TGTGCCAGCAGCGAAGGGACAGGGCACCGGACAGATACGCAGTATTTT. Full variable domain (outside the CDR3, taken from reference TRBV2 and TRBJ2-3): EPEVTQTPSHQVTQMGQEVILRCVPISNHLYFYWYRQILGQKVEFLVSFYNNEISEKSEIFDDQFSVERPDGSNFTLKIRSTKLEDSAMYFCASSEGTGHRTDTQYFGPGTRLTVL.

The chain is built from TRBV6-5 and TRBJ2-2, with D maybe TRBD1 (5 bases). This CDR3 spans 13 amino acids. Germline CDR1 MNHEY, CDR2 SVGAGI. V was clipped by 6 bases and J by 3 bases, with 8 bases between them. CDR3 in amino acids: CASRTGDTGELFF. CDR3 bases: TGTGCCAGCAGAACAGGCGACACCGGGGAGCTGTTTTTT.

The chain combines TRBV6-1 with TRBJ1-5; TRBD1 matches at 8 bases. CDR1 is MNHNS and CDR2 is SASEGT in the germline V gene. The CDR3 sequence is 14 residues long. V shed 3 bases and J 5 bases; nucleotides not matched to a gene: 3. CDR3 in DNA: TGTGCCAGCAGTGACGGACAGGGACATCAGCCCCAGCATTTT. It is translated as CASSDGQGHQPQHF.

The chain is built from TRBV7-8 and TRBJ1-5, with D possibly TRBD1 on 5 matching bases. The CDR3 is 14 residues long. Germline CDR1 is SGHVS and CDR2 is FQNEAQ. V was shortened by 5 bases and J by 3 bases, with 11 bases between the two germline ends. The CDR3: CASSADRDNQPQHF. The DNA for the CDR3 is TGTGCCAGCAGCGCCGACAGAGACAATCAGCCCCAGCATTTT. The full variable domain, rest sourced from reference TRBV7-8 and TRBJ1-5, is GAGVSQSPRYKVAKRGQDVALRCDPISGHVSLFWYQQALGQGPEFLTYFQNEAQLDKSGLPSDRFFAERPEGSVSTLKIQRTQQEDSAVYLCASSADRDNQPQHFGDGTRLSIL.

As for this clone: Its ends do not fully match the called genes, so a read error is possible. This rearrangement joins TRBV7-9 to TRBJ2-7, with TRBD2 matching 8 bases. Germline V lookup: CDR1 SEHNR, CDR2 FQNEAQ (reference sequence). The CDR3 has 14 amino acids. As DNA, the CDR3 is TGTGCCAGCAGCTTAACAGCGGGGGTCTACGAGCAGTGCTTC. Translated: CASSLTAGVYEQCF.

CDR3 DNA sequence: TGTGCCAGCAGCTTACAAGGGTGGGGGCCAGATGGCTACACCTTC. Translation gives CASSLQGWGPDGYTF. The chain combines TRBV7-9 with TRBJ1-2; D perhaps matches TRBD1 (6 bases). Germline values: CDR1 SEHNR, CDR2 FQNEAQ (reference sequence). Between the trimmed V and J ends, which lost 2 bases and 6 bases, there was a span of 16 bases. CDR3 length: 15 residues.

CDR3: CASSEEGGNYNEQFF. In DNA, the CDR3 is TGTGCCAGCAGTGAAGAGGGGGGGAATTACAATGAGCAGTTCTTC. J is TRBJ2-1 and V is TRBV6-1; tentatively, D is TRBD2 (7 bases). With 1 base removed from V and 4 bases from J, the gap between germline ends came to 11 bases. Germline V gene data show CDR1 as MNHNS and CDR2 as SASEGT. The CDR3 contains 15 residues.

This clone has more than one count but fewer than ten. The chain recombines TRBV7-9 with TRBJ2-7, with D unclear. Trimming cost V 3 bases and J 2 bases, with 11 bases left between them. This CDR3 has 14 amino acids. Germline V gives CDR1 SEHNR, CDR2 FQNEAQ (reference sequence). CDR3 protein: CASSFGGRTYEQYF. The CDR3 DNA reads TGTGCCAGCAGCTTTGGCGGTAGAACCTACGAGCAGTACTTC.

V is TRBV6-5 and J is TRBJ1-2, with 8 positions matching TRBD1. V trimming: 3 bases; J trimming: 4 bases; junction bases outside the gene matches: 4. The CDR3 runs 14 residues. Germline CDR1 and CDR2: MNHEY and SVGAGI. Here the CDR3 reads CASSYSDRGYGYTF. The CDR3 DNA is TGTGCCAGCAGTTATTCCGACAGGGGCTATGGCTACACCTTC.

This clone appeared once. This chain connects TRBV7-8 to TRBJ1-1; weak D call: TRBD1 (5 bases). The CDR3 covers 15 residues. The V end lost 7 bases, the J end lost 1 base, and 16 bases lay between the germline ends. Germline V CDR1 and CDR2: SGHVS, FQNEAQ. CDR3 region: CASTFSPGGNTEAFF. DNA for the CDR3: TGTGCCAGCACCTTTAGCCCGGGGGGGAACACTGAAGCTTTCTTT.

V and J are TRBV7-2 and TRBJ1-1; D unclear. CDR3 length: 12 residues. Trimming removed 5 bases from V and 7 bases from J, with 11 bases in between. The germline V gene encodes CDR1 SGHTA and CDR2 FQGNSA. This CDR3 reads CASSPTGIEAFF. In nucleotides, the CDR3 is TGTGCCAGCAGCCCGACGGGAATTGAAGCTTTCTTT.